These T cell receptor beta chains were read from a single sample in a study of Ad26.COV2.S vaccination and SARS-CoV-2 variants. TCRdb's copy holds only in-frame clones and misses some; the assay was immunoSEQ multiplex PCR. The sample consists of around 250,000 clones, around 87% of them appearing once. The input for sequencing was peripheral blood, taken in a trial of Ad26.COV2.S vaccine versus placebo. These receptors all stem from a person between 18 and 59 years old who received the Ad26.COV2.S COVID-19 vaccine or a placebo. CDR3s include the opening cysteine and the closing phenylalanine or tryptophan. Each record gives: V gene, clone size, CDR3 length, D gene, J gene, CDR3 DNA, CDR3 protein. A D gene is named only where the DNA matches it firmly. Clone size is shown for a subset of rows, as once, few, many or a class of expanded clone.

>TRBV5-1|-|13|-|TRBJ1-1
TGCGCCAGCAGCTTAACTTTGAACACTGAAGCTTTCTTT
CASSLTLNTEAFF
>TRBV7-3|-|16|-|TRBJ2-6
TGTGCCAGCAGCTTAAGGGGGAGCTCTGGGGCCAACGTCCTGACTTTC
CASSLRGSSGANVLTF
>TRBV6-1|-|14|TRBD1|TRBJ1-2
TGTGCCAGCAGTGAAACTCCGGACAGGGGAGGCTACACCTTC
CASSETPDRGGYTF
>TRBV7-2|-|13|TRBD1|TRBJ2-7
TGTGCCAGCGCCCGGGACAGAGTAGGCGAGCAGTACTTC
CASARDRVGEQYF
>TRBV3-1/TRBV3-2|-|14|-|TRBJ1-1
TGTGCCAGCAGCCAAGACAGAGTTAACACTGAAGCTTTCTTT
CASSQDRVNTEAFF
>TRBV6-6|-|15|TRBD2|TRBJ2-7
TGTGCCAGCGAAGATAGCGGGGGGTTATCCTACGAGCAGTACTTC
CASEDSGGLSYEQYF
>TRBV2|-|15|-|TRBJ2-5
TGTGCCAGCAGTGAAGGGATAGGGGGCCAAGAGACCCAGTACTTC
CASSEGIGGQETQYF
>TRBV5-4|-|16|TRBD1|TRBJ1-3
TGTGCCAGCAGCCGAAGTCCGGGACAGGGGAGAAACACCATATATTTT
CASSRSPGQGRNTIYF
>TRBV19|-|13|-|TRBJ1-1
TGTGCCAGTAGTCGAAAACAAATCACGGAAGCTTTCTTT
CASSRKQITEAFF
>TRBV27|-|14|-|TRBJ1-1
TGTGCCAGCAGCAAGGGACAAGTGAACACTGAAGCTTTCTTT
CASSKGQVNTEAFF
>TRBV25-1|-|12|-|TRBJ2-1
TGTGCCAGCAGTGAATTAAATAATGAGCAGTTCTTC
CASSELNNEQFF
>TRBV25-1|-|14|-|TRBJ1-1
TGTGCCAGCAGTCTGAGGGGGGCGAACACTGAAGCTTTCTTT
CASSLRGANTEAFF
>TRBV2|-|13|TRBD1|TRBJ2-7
TGTGCCAGCAGACCCGGACAGGTAGGCGAGCAGTACTTC
CASRPGQVGEQYF
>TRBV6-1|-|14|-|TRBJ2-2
TGTGCCAGCAGTGAACCAGCTCGGTCCGGGGAGCTGTTTTTT
CASSEPARSGELFF
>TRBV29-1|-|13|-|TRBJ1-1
TGCAGCGTGAGACAGATTTTGAACACTGAAGCTTTCTTT
CSVRQILNTEAFF
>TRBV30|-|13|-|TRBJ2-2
TGTGCCTGGAGGGCCGGGGGCACCGGGGAGCTGTTTTTT
CAWRAGGTGELFF
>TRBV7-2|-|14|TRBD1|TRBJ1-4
TGTGCCAGCAGCTCGACAGGGGGTGATGAAAAACTGTTTTTT
CASSSTGGDEKLFF
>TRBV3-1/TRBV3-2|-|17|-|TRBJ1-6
TGTGCCAGCAGCCATAGCAGGATTAGCTCCTATAATTCACCCCTCCACTTT
CASSHSRISSYNSPLHF
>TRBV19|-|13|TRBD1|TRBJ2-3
TGTGCCAGTAGTGACAGGGGTAGGGATACGCAGTATTTT
CASSDRGRDTQYF
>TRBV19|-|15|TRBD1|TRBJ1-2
TGTGCCACGACGAGGCGGGACAGCGATCCCTATGGCTACACCTTC
CATTRRDSDPYGYTF
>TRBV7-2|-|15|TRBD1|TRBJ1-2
TGTGCCAGCAGCTCGCACACAGGGGGCTTGAGTGGCTACACCTTC
CASSSHTGGLSGYTF
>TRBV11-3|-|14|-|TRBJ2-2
TGTGCCAGCAGCCCCCGGACCAACACCGGGGAGCTGTTTTTT
CASSPRTNTGELFF
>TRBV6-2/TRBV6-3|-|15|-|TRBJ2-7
TGTGCCAGCAGTTACCACGATCCAAGCTCCTACGAGCAGTACTTC
CASSYHDPSSYEQYF
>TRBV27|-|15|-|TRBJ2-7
TGTGCCAGCAGTTCCGGGGCCTCTTTTCCCTACGAGCAGTACTTC
CASSSGASFPYEQYF
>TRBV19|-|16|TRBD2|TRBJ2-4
TGTGCCAGTAGTATCCTAGCGGGGGGTGATCAAAACATTCAGTACTTC
CASSILAGGDQNIQYF
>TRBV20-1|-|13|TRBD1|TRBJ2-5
TGCAGTGCTAGTGGCAGGGGGCAAGAGACCCAGTACTTC
CSASGRGQETQYF
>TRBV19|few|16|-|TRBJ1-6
TGTGCCAGCAAATCGGAGGGGAGCTCCTATAATTCACCCCTCCACTTT
CASKSEGSSYNSPLHF
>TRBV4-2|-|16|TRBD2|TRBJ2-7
TGTGCCAGCAGCCAAGATCGGGAGGGCCGTGCCTACGAGCAGTACTTC
CASSQDREGRAYEQYF
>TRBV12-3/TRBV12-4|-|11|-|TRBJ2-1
TGTGCCAGCAGTTCCATGGTTGAGCAGTTCTTC
CASSSMVEQFF
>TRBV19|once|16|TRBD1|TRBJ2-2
TGTGCCAGTAGTATAGATAGGACAGGGCGCACCGGGGAGCTGTTTTTT
CASSIDRTGRTGELFF
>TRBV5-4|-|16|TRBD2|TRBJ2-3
TGTGCCAGCAGCTTGGTGGCGGGGGGGCTTGTAGATACGCAGTATTTT
CASSLVAGGLVDTQYF